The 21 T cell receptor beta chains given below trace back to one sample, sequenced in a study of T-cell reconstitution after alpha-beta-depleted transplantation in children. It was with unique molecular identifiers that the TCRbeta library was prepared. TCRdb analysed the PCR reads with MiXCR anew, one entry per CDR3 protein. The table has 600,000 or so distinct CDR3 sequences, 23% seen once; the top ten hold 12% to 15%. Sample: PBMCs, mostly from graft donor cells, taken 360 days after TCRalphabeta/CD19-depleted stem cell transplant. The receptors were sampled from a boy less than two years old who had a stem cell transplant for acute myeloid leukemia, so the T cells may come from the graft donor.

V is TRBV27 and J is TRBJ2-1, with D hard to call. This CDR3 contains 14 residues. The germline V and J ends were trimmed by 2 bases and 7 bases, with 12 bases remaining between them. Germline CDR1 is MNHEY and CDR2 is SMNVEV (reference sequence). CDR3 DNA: TGTGCCAGCAGTTTACTGGATGTAAGGAATGAGCAGTTCTTC. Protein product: CASSLLDVRNEQFF.

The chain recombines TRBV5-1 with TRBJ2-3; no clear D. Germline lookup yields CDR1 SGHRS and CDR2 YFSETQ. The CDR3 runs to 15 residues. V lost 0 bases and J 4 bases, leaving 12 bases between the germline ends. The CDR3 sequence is CASSLVGWRADTQYF. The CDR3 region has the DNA TGCGCCAGCAGCTTGGTGGGGTGGCGCGCAGATACGCAGTATTTT.

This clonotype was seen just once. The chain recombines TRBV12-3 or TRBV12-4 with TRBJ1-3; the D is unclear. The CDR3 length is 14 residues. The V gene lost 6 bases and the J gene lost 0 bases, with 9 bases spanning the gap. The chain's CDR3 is CASRRSSSGNTIYF. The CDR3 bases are TGTGCCAGCAGGCGCAGTTCCTCTGGAAACACCATATATTTT.

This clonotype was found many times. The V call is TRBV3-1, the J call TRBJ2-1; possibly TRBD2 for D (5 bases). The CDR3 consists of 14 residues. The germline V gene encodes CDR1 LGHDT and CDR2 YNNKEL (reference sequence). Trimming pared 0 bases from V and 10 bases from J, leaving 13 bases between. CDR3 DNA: TGTGCCAGCAGCCAAGATAGCGTCTTACGCGAGCAGTTCTTC. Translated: CASSQDSVLREQFF.

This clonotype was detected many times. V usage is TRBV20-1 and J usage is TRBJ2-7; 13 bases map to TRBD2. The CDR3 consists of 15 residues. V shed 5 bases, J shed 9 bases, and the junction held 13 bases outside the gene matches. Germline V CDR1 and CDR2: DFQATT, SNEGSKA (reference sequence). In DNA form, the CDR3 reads TGCAGTGCTCTACCTCGGACTAGCGGGGGCTTCGTGCAGTACGTC. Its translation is CSALPRTSGGFVQYV.

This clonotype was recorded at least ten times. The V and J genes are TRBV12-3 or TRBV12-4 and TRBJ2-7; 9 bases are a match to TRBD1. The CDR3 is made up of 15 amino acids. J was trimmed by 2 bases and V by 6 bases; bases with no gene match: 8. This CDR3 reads CASSLGTGNPYEQYV. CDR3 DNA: TGTGCCAGCAGCCTCGGGACAGGGAATCCCTACGAGCAGTACGTC.

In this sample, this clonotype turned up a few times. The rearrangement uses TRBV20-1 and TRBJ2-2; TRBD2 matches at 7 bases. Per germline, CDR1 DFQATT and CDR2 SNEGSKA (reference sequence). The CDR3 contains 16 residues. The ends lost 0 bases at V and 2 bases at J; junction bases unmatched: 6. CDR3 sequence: CSARDPGRGNTGELFF. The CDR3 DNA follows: TGCAGTGCTAGAGATCCAGGGAGGGGAAACACCGGGGAGCTGTTTTTT.

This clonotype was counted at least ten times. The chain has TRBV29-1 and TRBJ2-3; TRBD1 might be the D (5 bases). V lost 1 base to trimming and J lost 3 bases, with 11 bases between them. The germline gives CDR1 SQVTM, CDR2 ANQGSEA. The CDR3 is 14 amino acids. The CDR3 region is CSVEGGVWTDTQYF. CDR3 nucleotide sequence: TGCAGCGTTGAAGGGGGCGTCTGGACAGATACGCAGTATTTT.

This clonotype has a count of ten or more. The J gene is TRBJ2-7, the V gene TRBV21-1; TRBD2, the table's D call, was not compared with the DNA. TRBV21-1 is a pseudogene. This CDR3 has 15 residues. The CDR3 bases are TGTGCCAGCAGCATTCTAGCGGGTGGCCCCGACGAGCAGTACGTC. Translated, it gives CASSILAGGPDEQYV.

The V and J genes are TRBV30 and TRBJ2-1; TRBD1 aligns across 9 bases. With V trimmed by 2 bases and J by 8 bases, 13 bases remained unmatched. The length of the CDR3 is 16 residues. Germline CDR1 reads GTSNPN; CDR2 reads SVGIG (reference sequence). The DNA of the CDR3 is TGTGCCTGGAGTCCACCGGCGGGACAGGGTAGGCATGAGCAGTTCTTC. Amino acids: CAWSPPAGQGRHEQFF.

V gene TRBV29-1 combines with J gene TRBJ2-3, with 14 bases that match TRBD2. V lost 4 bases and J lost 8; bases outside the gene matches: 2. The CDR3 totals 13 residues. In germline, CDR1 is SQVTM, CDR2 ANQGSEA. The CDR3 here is CSVVTSGGGTQYF. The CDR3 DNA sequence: TGCAGCGTTGTGACTAGCGGGGGGGGTACGCAGTATTTT.

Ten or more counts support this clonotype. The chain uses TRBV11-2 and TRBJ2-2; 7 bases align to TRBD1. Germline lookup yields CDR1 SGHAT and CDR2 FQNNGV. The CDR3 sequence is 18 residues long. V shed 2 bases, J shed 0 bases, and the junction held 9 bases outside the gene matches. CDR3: CASSLSRDRQSNTGELFF. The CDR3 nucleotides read TGTGCCAGCAGCTTATCCCGGGACAGACAATCGAACACCGGGGAGCTGTTTTTT.

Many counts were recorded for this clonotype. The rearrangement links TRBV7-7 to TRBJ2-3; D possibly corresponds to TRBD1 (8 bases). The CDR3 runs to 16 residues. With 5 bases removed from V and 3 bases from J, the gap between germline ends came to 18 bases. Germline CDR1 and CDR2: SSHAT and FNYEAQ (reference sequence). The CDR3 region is CASSLSGQGGTDTQYF. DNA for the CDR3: TGTGCCAGCAGCCTAAGCGGACAGGGAGGGACAGATACGCAGTATTTT. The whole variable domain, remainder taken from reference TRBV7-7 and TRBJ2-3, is GAGVSQSPRYKVTKRGQDVTLRCDPISSHATLYWYQQALGQGPEFLTYFNYEAQPDKSGLPSDRFSAERPEGSISTLTIQRTEQRDSAMYRCASSLSGQGGTDTQYFGPGTRLTVL.

The CDR3 DNA reads as TGCGCCAGCAGCCACGGGGGACTAGCGGGGCGGCTAGACTCCACAGATACGCAGTATTTT. This translates into CASSHGGLAGRLDSTDTQYF. The chain has TRBV5-1 and TRBJ2-3; TRBD2 agrees at 13 bases. This CDR3 has 20 residues. Germline V gene data show CDR1 as SGHRS and CDR2 as YFSETQ. Germline trimming cut 4 bases from V and 2 bases from J; bases unmatched to any gene: 16.

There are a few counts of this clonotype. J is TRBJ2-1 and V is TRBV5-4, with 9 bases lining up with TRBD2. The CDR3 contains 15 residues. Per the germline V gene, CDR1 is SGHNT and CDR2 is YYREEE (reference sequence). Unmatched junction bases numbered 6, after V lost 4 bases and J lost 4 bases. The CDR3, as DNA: TGTGCCAGCAGCGGGCGGGGGGGCGTTTACAATGAGCAGTTCTTC. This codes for CASSGRGGVYNEQFF.

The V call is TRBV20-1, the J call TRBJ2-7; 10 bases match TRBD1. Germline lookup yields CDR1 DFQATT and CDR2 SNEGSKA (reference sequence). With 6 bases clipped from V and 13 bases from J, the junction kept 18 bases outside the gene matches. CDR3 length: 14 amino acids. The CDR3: CSALPTGGTSRNYV. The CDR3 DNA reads TGCAGTGCCCTACCGACAGGGGGCACCTCCCGGAATTACGTC.

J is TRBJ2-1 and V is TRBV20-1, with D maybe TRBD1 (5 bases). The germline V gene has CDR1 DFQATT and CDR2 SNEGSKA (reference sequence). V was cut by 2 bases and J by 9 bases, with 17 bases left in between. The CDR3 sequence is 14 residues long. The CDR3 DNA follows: TGCAGTGCTAGAATATCGACAGAACGAGGTGAGCAGTTCTTC. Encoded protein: CSARISTERGEQFF.

CDR3 sequence reads: CASRGGTGKDGEKLFF. The CDR3 DNA reads TGTGCCAGCCGGGGGGGGACAGGGAAGGATGGAGAAAAACTGTTTTTT. The chain couples TRBV6-5 to TRBJ1-4; 9 bases match TRBD1. The V and J ends lost 8 bases and 8 bases, in that order; junction bases with no gene match: 15. The CDR3 totals 16 residues. Per the germline V gene, CDR1 is MNHEY and CDR2 is SVGAGI.

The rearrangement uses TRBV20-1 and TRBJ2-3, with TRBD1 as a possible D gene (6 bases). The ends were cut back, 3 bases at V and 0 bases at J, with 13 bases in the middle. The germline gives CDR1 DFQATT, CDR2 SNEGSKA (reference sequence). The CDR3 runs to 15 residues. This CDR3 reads CSASAGTLSTDTQYF. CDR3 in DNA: TGCAGTGCTAGCGCCGGGACACTTAGCACAGATACGCAGTATTTT.

The CDR3 is CASSSSAGMNTEAFF. DNA for the CDR3: TGTGCCAGCAGCTCCTCGGCAGGGATGAACACTGAAGCTTTCTTT. This rearrangement joins TRBV12-3 or TRBV12-4 to TRBJ1-1; D is possibly TRBD1 (5 bases). This CDR3 has 15 residues. Trimming took 6 bases from V and 0 from J, leaving 14 bases between them.

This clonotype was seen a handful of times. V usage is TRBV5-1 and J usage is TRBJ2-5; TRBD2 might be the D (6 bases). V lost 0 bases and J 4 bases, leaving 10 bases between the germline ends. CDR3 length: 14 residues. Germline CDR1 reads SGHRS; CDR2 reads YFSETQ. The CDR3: CASSLGGGIETQYF. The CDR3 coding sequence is TGCGCCAGCAGCTTGGGCGGAGGGATAGAGACCCAGTACTTC.